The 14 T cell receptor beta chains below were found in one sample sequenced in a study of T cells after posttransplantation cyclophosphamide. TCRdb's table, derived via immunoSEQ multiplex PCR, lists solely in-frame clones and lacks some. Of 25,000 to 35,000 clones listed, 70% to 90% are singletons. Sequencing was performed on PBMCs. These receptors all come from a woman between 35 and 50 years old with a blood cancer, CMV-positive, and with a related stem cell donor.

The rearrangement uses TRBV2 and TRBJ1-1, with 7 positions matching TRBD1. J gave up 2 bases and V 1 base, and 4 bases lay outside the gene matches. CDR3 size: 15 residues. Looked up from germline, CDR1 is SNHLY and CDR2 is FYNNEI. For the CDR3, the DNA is TGTGCCAGCAGTGAAGTAAGGGGGCAAAACACTGAAGCTTTCTTT. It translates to CASSEVRGQNTEAFF.

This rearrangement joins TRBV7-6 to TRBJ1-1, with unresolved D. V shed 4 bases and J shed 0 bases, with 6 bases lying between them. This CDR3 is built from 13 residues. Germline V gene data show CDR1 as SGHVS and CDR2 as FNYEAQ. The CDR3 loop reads CASSSRLNTEAFF. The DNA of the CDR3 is TGTGCCAGCAGCTCCAGGTTGAACACTGAAGCTTTCTTT.

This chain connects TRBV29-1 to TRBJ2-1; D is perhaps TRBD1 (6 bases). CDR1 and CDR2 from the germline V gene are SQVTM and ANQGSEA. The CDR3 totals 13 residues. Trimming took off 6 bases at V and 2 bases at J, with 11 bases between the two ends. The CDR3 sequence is CSVRDNTYNEQFF. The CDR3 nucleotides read TGCAGCGTCCGGGACAACACCTACAATGAGCAGTTCTTC.

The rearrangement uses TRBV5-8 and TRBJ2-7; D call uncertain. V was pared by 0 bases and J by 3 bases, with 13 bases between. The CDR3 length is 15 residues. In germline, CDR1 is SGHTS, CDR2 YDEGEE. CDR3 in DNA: TGTGCCAGCAGCTTGGCAGGTACCCTCTACTACGAGCAGTACTTC. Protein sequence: CASSLAGTLYYEQYF.

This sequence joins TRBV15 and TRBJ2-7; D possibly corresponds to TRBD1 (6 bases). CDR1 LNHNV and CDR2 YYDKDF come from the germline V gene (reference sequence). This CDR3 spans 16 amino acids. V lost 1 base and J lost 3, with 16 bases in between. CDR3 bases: TGTGCCACCAGCAGAGGGGATTTAAGGGGGAACTACGAGCAGTACTTC. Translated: CATSRGDLRGNYEQYF.

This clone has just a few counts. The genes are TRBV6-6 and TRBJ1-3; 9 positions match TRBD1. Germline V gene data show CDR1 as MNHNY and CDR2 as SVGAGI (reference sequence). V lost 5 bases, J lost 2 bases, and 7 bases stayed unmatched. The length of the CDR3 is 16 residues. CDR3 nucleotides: TGTGCCAGCAGTCGTCCGGGACAGGGAACTGGAAACACCATATATTTT. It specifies CASSRPGQGTGNTIYF.

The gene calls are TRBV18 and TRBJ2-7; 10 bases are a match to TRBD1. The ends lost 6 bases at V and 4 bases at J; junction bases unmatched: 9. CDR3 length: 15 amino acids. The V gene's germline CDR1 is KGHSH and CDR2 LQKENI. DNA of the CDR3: TGTGCCAGCTCGTCCTTACCGGGACAGGGGTACGAGCAGTACTTC. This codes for CASSSLPGQGYEQYF.

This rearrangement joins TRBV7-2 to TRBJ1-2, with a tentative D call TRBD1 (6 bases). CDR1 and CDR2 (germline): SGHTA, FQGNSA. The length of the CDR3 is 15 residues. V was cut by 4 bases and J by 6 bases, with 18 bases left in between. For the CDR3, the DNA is TGTGCCAGCAGCTCAAAATCAGGGGTGGTCCATGGCTACACCTTC. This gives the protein CASSSKSGVVHGYTF.

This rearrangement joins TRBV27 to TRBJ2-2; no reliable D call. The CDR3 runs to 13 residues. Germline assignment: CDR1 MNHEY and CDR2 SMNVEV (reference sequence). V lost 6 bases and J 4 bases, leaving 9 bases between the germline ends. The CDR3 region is CASSPFSTGELFF. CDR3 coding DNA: TGTGCCAGCAGCCCCTTCTCCACCGGGGAGCTGTTTTTT.

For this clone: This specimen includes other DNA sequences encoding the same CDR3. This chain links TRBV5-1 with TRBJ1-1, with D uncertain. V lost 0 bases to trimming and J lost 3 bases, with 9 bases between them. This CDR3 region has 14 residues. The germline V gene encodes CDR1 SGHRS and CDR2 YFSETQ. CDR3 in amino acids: CASSLAGGYTEAFF. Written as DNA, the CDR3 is TGCGCCAGCAGCTTGGCCGGAGGATACACTGAAGCTTTCTTT.

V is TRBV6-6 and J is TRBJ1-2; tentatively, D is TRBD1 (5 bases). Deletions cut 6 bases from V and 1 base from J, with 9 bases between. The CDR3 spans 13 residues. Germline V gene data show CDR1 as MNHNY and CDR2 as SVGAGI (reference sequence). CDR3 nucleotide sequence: TGTGCCAGCAGCACGACAGTTAACTATGGCTACACCTTC. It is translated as CASSTTVNYGYTF.

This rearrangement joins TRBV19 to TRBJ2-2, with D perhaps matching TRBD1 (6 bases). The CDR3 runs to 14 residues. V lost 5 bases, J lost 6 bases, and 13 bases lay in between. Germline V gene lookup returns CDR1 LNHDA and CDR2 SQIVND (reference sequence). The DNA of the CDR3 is TGTGCCAGTAGTGCAGGGGATCCTTCCGGGGAGCTGTTTTTT. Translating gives CASSAGDPSGELFF.

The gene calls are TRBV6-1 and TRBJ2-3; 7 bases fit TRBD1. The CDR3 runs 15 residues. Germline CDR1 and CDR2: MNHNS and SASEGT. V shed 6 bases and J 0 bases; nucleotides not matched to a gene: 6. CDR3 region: CASSEDRSSTDTQYF. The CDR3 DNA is TGTGCCAGCAGCGAGGACAGGTCTAGCACAGATACGCAGTATTTT.

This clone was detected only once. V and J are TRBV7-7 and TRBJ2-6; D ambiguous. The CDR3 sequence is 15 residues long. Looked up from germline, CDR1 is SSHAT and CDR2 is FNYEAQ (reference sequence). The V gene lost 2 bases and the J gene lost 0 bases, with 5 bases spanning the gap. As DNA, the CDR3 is TGTGCCAGCAGCTTAAGCGACTCTGGGGCCAACGTCCTGACTTTC. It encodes CASSLSDSGANVLTF. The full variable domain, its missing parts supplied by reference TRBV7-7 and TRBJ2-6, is GAGVSQSPRYKVTKRGQDVTLRCDPISSHATLYWYQQALGQGPEFLTYFNYEAQPDKSGLPSDRFSAERPEGSISTLTIQRTEQRDSAMYRCASSLSDSGANVLTFGAGSRLTVL.